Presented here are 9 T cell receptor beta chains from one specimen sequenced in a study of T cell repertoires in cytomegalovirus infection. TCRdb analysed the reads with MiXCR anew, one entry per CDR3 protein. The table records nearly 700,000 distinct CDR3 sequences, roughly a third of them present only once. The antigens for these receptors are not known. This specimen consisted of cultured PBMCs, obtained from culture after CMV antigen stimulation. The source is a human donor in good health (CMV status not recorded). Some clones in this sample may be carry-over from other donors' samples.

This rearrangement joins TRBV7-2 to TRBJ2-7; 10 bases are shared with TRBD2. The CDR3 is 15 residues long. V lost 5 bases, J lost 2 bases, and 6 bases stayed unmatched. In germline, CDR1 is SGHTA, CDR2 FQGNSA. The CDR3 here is CASSPTSGDAYEQYF. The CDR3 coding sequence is TGTGCCAGCAGCCCAACTAGCGGGGACGCCTACGAGCAGTACTTC.

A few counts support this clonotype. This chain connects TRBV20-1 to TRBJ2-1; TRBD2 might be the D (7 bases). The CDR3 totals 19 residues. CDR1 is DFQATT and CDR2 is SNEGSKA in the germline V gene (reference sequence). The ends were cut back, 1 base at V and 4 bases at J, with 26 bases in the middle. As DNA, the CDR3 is TGCAGTGCTAGAGGGGAGGGGGACCGATACATGGGGGTATACAATGAGCAGTTCTTC. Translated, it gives CSARGEGDRYMGVYNEQFF.

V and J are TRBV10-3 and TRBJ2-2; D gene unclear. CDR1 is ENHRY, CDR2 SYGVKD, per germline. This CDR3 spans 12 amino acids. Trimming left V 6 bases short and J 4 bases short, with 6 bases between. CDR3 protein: CAIRDLTGELFF. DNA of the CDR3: TGTGCCATCAGGGACCTCACCGGGGAGCTGTTTTTT.

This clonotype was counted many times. The CDR3 spells CASRPSRAGKNIQYF. The CDR3 region has the DNA TGTGCCAGCAGACCCTCACGGGCAGGCAAAAACATTCAGTACTTC. The V gene is TRBV7-2, the J gene TRBJ2-4; D not certain. The germline V gene encodes CDR1 SGHTA and CDR2 FQGNSA. V lost 6 bases, J lost 3 bases, and 15 bases lay in between. The CDR3 has 15 amino acids.

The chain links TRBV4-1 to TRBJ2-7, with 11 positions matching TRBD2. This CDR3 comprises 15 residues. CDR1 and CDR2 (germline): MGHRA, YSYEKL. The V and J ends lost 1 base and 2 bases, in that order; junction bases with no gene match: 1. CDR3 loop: CASSQASGGTYEQYF. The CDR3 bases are TGCGCCAGCAGCCAAGCTAGCGGGGGGACCTACGAGCAGTACTTC.

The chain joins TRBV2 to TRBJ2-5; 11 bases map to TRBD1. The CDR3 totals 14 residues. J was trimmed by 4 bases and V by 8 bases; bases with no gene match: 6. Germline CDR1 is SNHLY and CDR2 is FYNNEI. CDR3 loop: CASGVDRGRETQYF. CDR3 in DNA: TGTGCCAGCGGAGTGGACAGGGGGCGAGAGACCCAGTACTTC.

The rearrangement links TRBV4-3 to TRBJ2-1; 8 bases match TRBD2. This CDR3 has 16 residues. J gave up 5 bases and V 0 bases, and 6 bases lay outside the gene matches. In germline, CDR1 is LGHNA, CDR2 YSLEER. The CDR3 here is CASSQDVTGGDNEQFF. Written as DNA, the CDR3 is TGCGCCAGCAGCCAAGATGTGACGGGAGGGGACAATGAGCAGTTCTTC.

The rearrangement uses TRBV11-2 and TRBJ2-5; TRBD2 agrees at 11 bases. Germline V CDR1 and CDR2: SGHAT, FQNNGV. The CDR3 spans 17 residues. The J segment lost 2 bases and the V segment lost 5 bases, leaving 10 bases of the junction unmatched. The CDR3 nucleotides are TGTGCCAGCAGCGAGGCCTTAGCGGGGGGGCTTCAAGAGACCCAGTACTTC. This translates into CASSEALAGGLQETQYF.

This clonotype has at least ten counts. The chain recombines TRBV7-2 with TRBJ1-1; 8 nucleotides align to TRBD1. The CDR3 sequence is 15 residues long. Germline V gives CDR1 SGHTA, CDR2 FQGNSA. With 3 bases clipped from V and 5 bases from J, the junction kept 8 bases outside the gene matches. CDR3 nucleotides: TGTGCCAGCAGCTTGGGACAGGCGGAGGGAACTGAAGCTTTCTTT. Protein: CASSLGQAEGTEAFF.